Included here is one T cell receptor (beta chain) sequence, with context. Its target is not known. As handled by the study authors: Productive clonotypes were detectable down to 2.59 x 10-5 frequency. Measured with immunoSEQ multiplex PCR; TCRdb has only the in-frame clones, and not every one. Clone size and the V and J calls come from that table; the DNA yielded D and trimming. There are 30,000 to 40,000 clones in the sample; around 85% occur only once, and roughly 1.2% lies in the top ten. This specimen belongs to a study of STAT5B mutations in CD4+ large granular lymphocyte leukemia. Whole-study findings and limits: Without putative leukemic clones, patient CD4-sorted repertoires remained more clonal than healthy CD4+ repertoires. Main leukemic clonotypes were patient-specific, but around 25% appeared at low frequency elsewhere.

Sequencing was performed on CD4+ T cells from blood buffy coats. This clonotype originated in a human donor in good health.

This CDR3 is CASSREASGQETQYF. The CDR3 nucleotides are TGTGCCAGCAGCCGAGAGGCTAGCGGCCAAGAGACCCAGTACTTC. The V gene is TRBV9, the J gene TRBJ2-5, with 7 bases fitting TRBD2. Germline CDR1 is SGDLS and CDR2 is YYNGEE. V lost 4 bases and J lost 1; bases outside the gene matches: 7. This CDR3 has 15 amino acids.